This T cell receptor beta chain was sequenced in a study of blood T cell repertoires in COVID-19. At the level of the study: In each case, the material was cDNA or gDNA derived from T cells, B-cell-depleted T cells, or PBMCs.

Germline V gives CDR1 LGHDT, CDR2 YNNKEL (reference sequence). Trimming cost V 0 bases and J 3 bases, with 6 bases left between them. This CDR3 spans 13 amino acids. Original methodology: Reference gene primer amplification gave nucleated cell count estimates. Repertoires were generated with immunoSEQ multiplex PCR, while TCRdb's copy carries only in-frame clones and drops some. D and trimming were read from the DNA, whereas the V and J calls and clone size are those reported in that table. The profile shows roughly 220,000 clones, 65% to 85% of them singletons. The receptor was isolated from a woman in her 30s who had recovered from COVID-19. This rearrangement joins TRBV3-1 (or the pseudogene TRBV3-2) to TRBJ2-7; D unresolved. Source material: peripheral blood. CDR3 DNA sequence: TGTGCCAGCAGCCAAGACCGGTTCTACGAGCAGTACTTC. Translated: CASSQDRFYEQYF.